This TCR beta chain is drawn from a study of blood T cells in healthy people across ages. Next came a second PCR, run for about 6 to 12 cycles, which used a sample-barcoded 5' primer along with a J-beta primer mix. TCRdb used MiXCR to reprocess the 5' RACE reads, holding one entry per CDR3 protein. The sample lists about 670,000 distinct CDR3 sequences, about 50% seen once, with roughly 13% in the top ten. V dropped 8 bases and J dropped 4 bases, with 15 bases sitting between them. The germline V gene encodes CDR1 SNHLY and CDR2 FYNNEI. This CDR3 region has 14 residues. The clonotype originates from a woman at least 80 years old in good health. The genes are TRBV2 and TRBJ2-1, with D tentatively TRBD2 (5 bases). What was sequenced was blood. The CDR3 sequence is CASQSGSPYNEQFF. In DNA, the CDR3 is TGTGCCAGCCAAAGCGGATCCCCTTACAATGAGCAGTTCTTC.